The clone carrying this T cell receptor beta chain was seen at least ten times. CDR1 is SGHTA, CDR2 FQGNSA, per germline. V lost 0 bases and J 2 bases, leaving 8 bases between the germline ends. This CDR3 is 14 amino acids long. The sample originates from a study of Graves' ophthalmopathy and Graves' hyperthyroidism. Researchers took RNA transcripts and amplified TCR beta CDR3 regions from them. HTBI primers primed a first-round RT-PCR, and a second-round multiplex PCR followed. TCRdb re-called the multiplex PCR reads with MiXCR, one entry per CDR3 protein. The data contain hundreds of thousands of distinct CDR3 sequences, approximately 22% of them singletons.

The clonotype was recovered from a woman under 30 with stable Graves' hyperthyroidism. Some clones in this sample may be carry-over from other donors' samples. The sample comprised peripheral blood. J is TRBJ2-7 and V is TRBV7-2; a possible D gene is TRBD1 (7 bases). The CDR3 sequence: CASSLARGAYEQYF. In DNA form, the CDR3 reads TGTGCCAGCAGCTTAGCCAGGGGGGCCTACGAGCAGTACTTC.